This T cell receptor beta chain is from a study of blood T cell repertoires in COVID-19. Study-wide context: COVID-19 samples from acute and convalescent phases originated in the United States, Italy and Spain.

Trimming shortened V by 8 bases and J by 7 bases, and 18 bases separated the two germline ends. CDR1 is MNHEY and CDR2 is SMNVEV in the germline V gene (reference sequence). The CDR3 is 14 residues long. In the study's own analysis: Estimation of nucleated cell counts was performed using reference gene primer amplification. Generated by immunoSEQ multiplex PCR, the TCRdb table keeps only in-frame clones and is missing some. V and J calls plus clone size are reproduced from that table; the DNA served to infer D and trimming. In the table there are approximately 300,000 clones, 80% to 90% of which are singletons.

This clonotype originated in a man between 18 and 29 years old who had recovered from COVID-19. The chain combines TRBV27 with TRBJ2-1; no reliable D call. The source material was peripheral blood. DNA of the CDR3: TGTGCCAGCTTAAAACCAGGCACAGTGAATGAGCAGTTCTTC. It codes for CASLKPGTVNEQFF.